The rows below give T cell receptor beta chains drawn from one sample of a study of post-analysis software for immune sequencing data. MiXCR, run by TCRdb on the PCR reads, gives a single entry per CDR3 protein. The sample yields about 820,000 distinct CDR3 sequences, roughly 50% seen once. The sample taken for sequencing was blood. The origin of the receptors is a girl aged 10 to 17 with multiple sclerosis. Each CDR3 is given with its conserved first and last residue. D genes are given only for firm matches. Expanded clones are given a class, and other clones once, few, many or no size at all.

v_call: TRBV14
clone_size: .
j_call: TRBJ2-1
d_call: .
cdr3_aa: CASSQVRGVEQFF
cdr3_nt: TGTGCCAGCAGCCAAGTGCGAGGGGTTGAGCAGTTCTTC

v_call: TRBV7-9
clone_size: .
j_call: TRBJ2-7
d_call: .
cdr3_aa: CASSAGAGVYEQYF
cdr3_nt: TGTGCCAGCAGCGCGGGAGCAGGGGTCTACGAGCAGTACTTC

v_call: TRBV20-1
clone_size: .
j_call: TRBJ2-3
d_call: TRBD1
cdr3_aa: CSAPGQGATDTQYF
cdr3_nt: TGCAGTGCCCCGGGACAGGGGGCTACAGATACGCAGTATTTT

v_call: TRBV6-5
clone_size: .
j_call: TRBJ2-3
d_call: .
cdr3_aa: CASRSLPDTQYF
cdr3_nt: TGTGCCAGCCGCTCCTTGCCAGATACGCAGTATTTT

v_call: TRBV11-2
clone_size: .
j_call: TRBJ2-7
d_call: .
cdr3_aa: CASSLELRSEQYF
cdr3_nt: TGTGCCAGCAGCTTAGAGTTACGATCCGAGCAGTACTTC

v_call: TRBV24-1
clone_size: .
j_call: TRBJ2-1
d_call: .
cdr3_aa: CATSDGTASSYNEQFF
cdr3_nt: TGTGCCACCAGTGACGGTACAGCTAGCTCCTACAATGAGCAGTTCTTC

v_call: TRBV18
clone_size: few
j_call: TRBJ1-1
d_call: .
cdr3_aa: CASSPLLPNTEAFF
cdr3_nt: TGTGCCAGCTCACCATTGCTACCGAACACTGAAGCTTTCTTT

v_call: TRBV20-1
clone_size: few
j_call: TRBJ2-5
d_call: .
cdr3_aa: CSARDLQETQYF
cdr3_nt: TGCAGTGCTAGAGACCTCCAAGAGACCCAGTACTTC

v_call: TRBV12-3/TRBV12-4
clone_size: .
j_call: TRBJ2-7
d_call: .
cdr3_aa: CASSPGRPSYEQYF
cdr3_nt: TGTGCCAGCAGTCCGGGCCGCCCTTCCTACGAGCAGTACTTC

v_call: TRBV7-9
clone_size: .
j_call: TRBJ1-2
d_call: TRBD1
cdr3_aa: CASSLARVTGDGYTF
cdr3_nt: TGTGCCAGCAGCTTAGCTCGTGTGACAGGGGATGGCTACACCTTC

v_call: TRBV20-1
clone_size: once
j_call: TRBJ2-7
d_call: .
cdr3_aa: CSARDIQGGYEQYF
cdr3_nt: TGCAGTGCTAGAGATATACAGGGAGGGTACGAGCAGTACTTC

v_call: TRBV7-6
clone_size: .
j_call: TRBJ2-7
d_call: .
cdr3_aa: CASSPPGAGIYEQYF
cdr3_nt: TGTGCCAGCAGCCCCCCCGGGGCAGGGATCTACGAGCAGTACTTC

v_call: TRBV12-3/TRBV12-4
clone_size: .
j_call: TRBJ2-2
d_call: .
cdr3_aa: CASESPKVTGELFF
cdr3_nt: TGTGCCAGCGAATCCCCCAAGGTCACCGGGGAGCTGTTTTTT

v_call: TRBV15
clone_size: .
j_call: TRBJ2-1
d_call: TRBD2
cdr3_aa: CATSRGGLGARNEQFF
cdr3_nt: TGTGCCACCAGCAGAGGGGGACTAGGGGCTAGGAATGAGCAGTTCTTC